The clone carrying this T cell receptor beta chain was seen ten or more times. The antigen is undetermined. TCRbeta libraries were built with three rounds of nested PCR, modified from ARM-PCR. TCRdb re-analysed the multiplex PCR reads in MiXCR, keeping a single row per CDR3 protein. The sample records about 110,000 distinct CDR3 sequences, 60% to 80% being singletons. The data belong to a study of tumor and adjacent non-tumor tissue in lung cancer. The study, taken as a whole, reports: In normal lung, the top 100 clones were significantly more dominant than in tumor.

No cell sorting was done before RNA was extracted from the tissue. The ends were cut back, 5 bases at V and 4 bases at J, with 6 bases in the middle. This CDR3 is 11 amino acids long. Looked up from germline, CDR1 is MNHEY and CDR2 is SVGEGT. The rearrangement links TRBV6-2 or TRBV6-3 to TRBJ2-7; maybe TRBD1 (6 bases). This sequence originates from a woman aged 55 to 70 with non-small cell lung cancer. Sequencing was done on a sample of lung tumor tissue. CDR3 in DNA: TGTGCCAGCAGTGACAGGTACGAGCAGTACTTC. As protein: CASSDRYEQYF.